This TCR beta chain emerged from a study of blood T cell repertoires in COVID-19. Sequencing used immunoSEQ multiplex PCR; TCRdb keeps in-frame clones, though not all of them. The repertoire holds 250,000 to 350,000 clones, around nine tenths seen once, with under 7% in the top ten. There are 17 residues in the CDR3. Germline trimming cut 0 bases from V and 7 bases from J; bases unmatched to any gene: 8. CDR1 and CDR2 (germline): KGHDR, SFDVKD. Seattle-derived patients entered the study during active infection and were followed longitudinally. Sample: peripheral blood. The TCR comes from a woman under 40 with COVID-19, enrolled during active disease. The chain employs TRBV24-1 and TRBJ2-1; 10 bases are a match to TRBD2. CDR3 coding DNA: TGTGCCACCAGTGATTTGAAAACGCTAGCGGGAGATAATGAGCAGTTCTTC. This encodes CATSDLKTLAGDNEQFF.